The following is a T cell receptor (beta chain) sequence with its context. What it binds is unknown. The junction does not match germline at one end; this may be a read error. This entry is derived from a study of read filtering for tumor transcriptome and immune sequencing. About the study: Among patients, some 17 were male and approximately 15 female, aged roughly 45 to 80 (mean about 66). Transcriptome libraries were built from DNase-treated RNA.

Points from the study as a whole: About four fifths of IR-seq clonotypes had a single read, yet these held about 3.5% of reads. Without single-read clonotypes, shared clonotype proportions correlated more between IR-seq and RNA-seq.

The CDR3 consists of 15 residues. Germline V lookup: CDR1 DFQATT, CDR2 SNEGSKA (reference sequence). Molecular barcoded adaptors covering alpha/delta and beta/gamma chains were used on approximately 400 ng RNA. Each CDR3 protein gets one entry after TCRdb re-called the reads with MiXCR. This table holds about 58,000 distinct CDR3 sequences, about 12% found once. The J gene is TRBJ1-4, the V gene TRBV20-1; 7 positions match TRBD1. The material sequenced was a population of CD138-negative cells sorted from bone marrow. This TCR was sampled from a donor aged 40 or over with multiple myeloma. The CDR3 nucleotides are TGCAGTGCTAGAGAACAGGGGCGGGCTAATGACAAACTGTTTTTT. Its translation: CSAREQGRANDKLFF.